The T cell receptor beta chain described here comes from a study of CD8+ T cells in alopecia areata (dated by TCRdb to the late 2010s). The study in broad terms: Treated patients were enrolled in an open-label pilot trial of oral tofacitinib at 5 to 10 mg twice daily for moderate-to-severe alopecia areata. To study T cell clonal expansion in alopecia areata, the researchers applied high-throughput TCRbeta sequencing to both the C3H/HeJ mouse model and human patients. Tofacitinib-treated patients had biopsies at baseline and at 4 and 24 weeks of treatment, with a later scalp biopsy in several patients. Amplification of TCRbeta CDR3 regions was done by immunoSEQ multiplex PCR using 35 Vbeta forward primers and 13 Jbeta reverse primers. Tofacitinib was administered for 6 to 18 months, and 6 months of follow-up off drug were then conducted to assess delayed response and recurrence. The SALT score, which quantifies the percentage of affected scalp surface area, was used to measure disease severity in treated patients. Scalp clonality was compared among normal scalp (n=4), patchy alopecia areata scalp (n=8), and alopecia totalis/universalis scalp (n=8). In humans, TCRbeta sequencing was performed on scalp tissue and on sorted CD4+ and CD8+ peripheral blood T cells from healthy controls and from patients with patchy or totalis/universalis alopecia areata. The RNA source kit depended on sample type: the PAXgene miRNA kit for fixed scalp, the miRNeasy kit for PBMCs, and the RNeasy kit for mouse skin.

A word on this clone: The clone's antigen remains unknown. Qualities for individual bases were not recorded, and no much larger clone is one base off.

General conclusions and limits of the study: Higher clonality and more expanded CD8+ clones were observed in lesional scalp than in normal scalp, particularly in alopecia totalis/universalis, a finding suggestive of antigenic drive. Unlike mouse skin, which is dominated by gammadelta T cells, normal human skin has resident alphabeta T cells that are also sequenced, and this complicates analysis of the scalp TCR repertoire. With tofacitinib, both scalp clonality and the number of expanded CD8+ clones among the top 100 scalp clones went down significantly. Because the treated cohort was small and had just a single nonresponder, larger studies are needed to establish links between baseline CD8+ expansion and response. Many expanded lesional clones persisted in scalp and blood during tofacitinib treatment, which may partly explain relapse after stopping treatment. Compared with mice, TCR sequences shared between patients were less clear, possibly partly because of HLA diversity across the patient population.

The CDR3 measures 18 amino acids from cysteine to phenylalanine. The read is trimmed to its CDR3 DNA, 54 bases read in frame from base 1. V drops 3 bases and J drops 0 bases, leaving 18 bases in between. The germline V gene (reference sequence) specifies SEHNR as CDR1 and FQNEAQ as CDR2. In light of the paper, this sample's time point label describes: 4 weeks on oral tofacitinib. The treatment or condition label here, explained by the study, means: oral pan-JAK inhibitor, 5-10 mg twice daily. Lesional scalp punch biopsies and peripheral blood were obtained from alopecia areata patients. PBMCs were separated by density centrifugation and stained for CD3, CD4 and CD8, after which CD4+ and CD8+ T cells were sorted on a FACSAria. The library was produced with the immunoSEQ multiplex PCR assay. For TCR sequencing, RNA was extracted from every sample and reverse transcribed into cDNA to serve as template. SuperScript III was used for first-strand cDNA synthesis, primed with a 2:1 mix of oligo-dT and random hexamers. A synthetic immune receptor repertoire was used to assess amplification bias, and residual bias was removed computationally. In the source study's methods: After raw reads were preprocessed to remove errors, the CDR3 was defined following IMGT conventions as running from the conserved cysteine to phenylalanine. Clonality was computed as 1 minus the Shannon entropy, with the entropy normalized by log2 of the number of productive unique TCRs. Whether each scalp clone was CD4 or CD8 was inferred by checking scalp TCRbeta sequences against the CD4 and CD8 repertoires from sorted blood. This immuneACCESS table, as held by TCRdb, lists in-frame sequences with V and J called but not all clones. Of the missing ones, under half trace to an unresolved V gene in checked studies; the others have no known cause. V and J calls and clone size are given by that table; D and trimming were obtained from the DNA. The sample records 120,000 or so clones, 58% of which are singletons. Of the sample, 25% to 35% falls within the top ten clones.

The clonotype was recovered from a human donor with alopecia areata. The sequencing here drew on CD8+ T cells sorted from blood, taken at week 4, from a patient treated with tofacitinib. The V and J segments used are TRBV7-9 and TRBJ1-5, with TRBD1 tentatively as D gene (6 bases match). The CDR3 protein: CASSFSGDVVYSNQPQHF. The DNA is as follows: TGTGCCAGCAGCTTTTCAGGGGATGTGGTTTATAGCAATCAGCCCCAGCATTTT.